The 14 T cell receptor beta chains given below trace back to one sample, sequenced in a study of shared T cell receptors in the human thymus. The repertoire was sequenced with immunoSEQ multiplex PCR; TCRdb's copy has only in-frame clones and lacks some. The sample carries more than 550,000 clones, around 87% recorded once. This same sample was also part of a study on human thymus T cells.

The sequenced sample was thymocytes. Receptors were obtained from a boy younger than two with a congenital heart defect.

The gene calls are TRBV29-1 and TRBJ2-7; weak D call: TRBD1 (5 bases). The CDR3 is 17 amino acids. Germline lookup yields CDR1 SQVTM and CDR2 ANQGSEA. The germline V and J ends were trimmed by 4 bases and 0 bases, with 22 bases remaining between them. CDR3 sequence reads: CSVVSQGPTYRSYEQYF. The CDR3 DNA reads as TGCAGCGTTGTTTCCCAGGGCCCTACCTATCGCTCCTACGAGCAGTACTTC.

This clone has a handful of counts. CDR3 residues: CASSQDSLFSGGGHEQFF. The CDR3 nucleotides are TGCGCCAGCAGCCAAGATTCCCTATTTAGCGGGGGGGGGCATGAGCAGTTCTTC. V usage is TRBV4-3 and J usage is TRBJ2-1; 11 bases align to TRBD2. CDR1 and CDR2 from the germline V gene are LGHNA and YSLEER. Trimming at V came to 0 bases and at J to 8 bases, leaving 12 bases not matched to a gene. This CDR3 comprises 18 residues.

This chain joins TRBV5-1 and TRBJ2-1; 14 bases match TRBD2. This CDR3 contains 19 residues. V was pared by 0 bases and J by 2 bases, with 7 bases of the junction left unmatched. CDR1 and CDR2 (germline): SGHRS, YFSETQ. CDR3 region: CASSLGGLAGAPTYNEQFF. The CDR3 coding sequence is TGCGCCAGCAGCTTGGGGGGACTAGCGGGGGCCCCAACCTACAATGAGCAGTTCTTC.

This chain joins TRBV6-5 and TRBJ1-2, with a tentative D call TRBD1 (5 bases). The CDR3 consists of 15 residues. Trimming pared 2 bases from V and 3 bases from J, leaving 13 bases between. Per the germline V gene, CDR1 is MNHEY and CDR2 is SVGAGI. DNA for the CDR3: TGTGCCAGCAGTTACGGACGGGGGGTCGACTATGGCTACACCTTC. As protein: CASSYGRGVDYGYTF.

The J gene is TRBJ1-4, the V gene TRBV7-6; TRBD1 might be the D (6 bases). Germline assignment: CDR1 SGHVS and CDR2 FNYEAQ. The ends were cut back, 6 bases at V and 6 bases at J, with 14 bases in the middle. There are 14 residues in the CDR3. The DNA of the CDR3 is TGTGCCAGCAGTGGGGGGGCACGAGATGAAAAACTGTTTTTT. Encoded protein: CASSGGARDEKLFF.

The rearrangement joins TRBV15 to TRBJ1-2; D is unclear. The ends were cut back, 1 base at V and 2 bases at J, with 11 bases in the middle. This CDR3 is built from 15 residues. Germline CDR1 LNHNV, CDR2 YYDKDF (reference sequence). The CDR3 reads CATSRGVAPNYGYTF. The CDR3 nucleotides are TGTGCCACCAGCAGAGGTGTGGCTCCAAACTATGGCTACACCTTC.

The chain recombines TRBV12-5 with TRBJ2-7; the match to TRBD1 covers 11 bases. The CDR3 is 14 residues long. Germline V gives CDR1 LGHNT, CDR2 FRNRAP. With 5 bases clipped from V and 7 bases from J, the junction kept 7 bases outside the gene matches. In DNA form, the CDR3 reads TGTGCTAGTGGTCTAAGGACAGGGGGCAGAGAGCAGTACTTC. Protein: CASGLRTGGREQYF.

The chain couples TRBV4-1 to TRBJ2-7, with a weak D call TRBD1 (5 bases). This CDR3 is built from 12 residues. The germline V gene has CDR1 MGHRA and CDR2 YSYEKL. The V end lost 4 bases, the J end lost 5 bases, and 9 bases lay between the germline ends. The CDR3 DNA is TGCGCCAGCAGCCGCAGGGTGGACGAGCAGTACTTC. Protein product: CASSRRVDEQYF.

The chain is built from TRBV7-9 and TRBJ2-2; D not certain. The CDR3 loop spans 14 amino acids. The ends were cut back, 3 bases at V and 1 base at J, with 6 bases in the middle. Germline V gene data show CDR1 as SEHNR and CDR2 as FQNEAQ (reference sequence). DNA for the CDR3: TGTGCCAGCAGCTTCCTCGTGAACACCGGGGAGCTGTTTTTT. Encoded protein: CASSFLVNTGELFF. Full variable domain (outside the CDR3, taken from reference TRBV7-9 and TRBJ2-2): DTGVSQNPRHKITKRGQNVTFRCDPISEHNRLYWYRQTLGQGPEFLTYFQNEAQLEKSRLLSDRFSAERPKGSFSTLEIQRTEQGDSAMYLCASSFLVNTGELFFGEGSRLTVL.

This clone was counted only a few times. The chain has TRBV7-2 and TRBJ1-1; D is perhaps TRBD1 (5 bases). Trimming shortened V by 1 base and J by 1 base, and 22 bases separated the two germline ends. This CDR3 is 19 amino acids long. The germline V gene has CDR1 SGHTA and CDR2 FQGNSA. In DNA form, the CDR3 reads TGTGCCAGCAGCTTAGGGGAGGACGAGCCGGGGGAGCGGAACACTGAAGCTTTCTTT. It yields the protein CASSLGEDEPGERNTEAFF.

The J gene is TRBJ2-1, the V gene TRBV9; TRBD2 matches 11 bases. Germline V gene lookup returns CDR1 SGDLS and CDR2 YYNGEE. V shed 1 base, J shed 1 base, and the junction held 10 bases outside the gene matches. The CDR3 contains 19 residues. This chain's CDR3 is CASSVSGLAGGGSYNEQFF. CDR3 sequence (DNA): TGTGCCAGCAGCGTAAGTGGGCTAGCGGGAGGTGGTTCCTACAATGAGCAGTTCTTC. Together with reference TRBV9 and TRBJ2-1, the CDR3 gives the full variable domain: DSGVTQTPKHLITATGQRVTLRCSPRSGDLSVYWYQQSLDQGLQFLIQYYNGEERAKGNILERFSAQQFPDLHSELNLSSLELGDSALYFCASSVSGLAGGGSYNEQFFGPGTRLTVL.

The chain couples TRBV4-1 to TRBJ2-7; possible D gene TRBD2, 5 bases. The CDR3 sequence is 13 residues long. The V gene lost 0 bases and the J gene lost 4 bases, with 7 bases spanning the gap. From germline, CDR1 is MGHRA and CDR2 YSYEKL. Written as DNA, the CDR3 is TGCGCCAGCAGCCAAGATGGGGAGTACGAGCAGTACTTC. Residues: CASSQDGEYEQYF.

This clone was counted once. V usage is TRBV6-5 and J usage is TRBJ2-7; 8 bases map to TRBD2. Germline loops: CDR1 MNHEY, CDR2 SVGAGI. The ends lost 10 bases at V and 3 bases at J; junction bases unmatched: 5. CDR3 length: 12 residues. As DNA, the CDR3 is TGTGCCACCTTCGGGACTAGCTACGAGCAGTACTTC. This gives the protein CATFGTSYEQYF.

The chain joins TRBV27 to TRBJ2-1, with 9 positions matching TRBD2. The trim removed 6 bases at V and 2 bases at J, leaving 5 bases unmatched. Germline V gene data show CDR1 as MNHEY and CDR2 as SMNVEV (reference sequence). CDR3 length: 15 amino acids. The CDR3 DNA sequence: TGTGCCAGCAGACCGACTAGCGGCCCCTACAATGAGCAGTTCTTC. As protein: CASRPTSGPYNEQFF.